This entry describes one T cell receptor (beta chain). Assay: immunoSEQ multiplex PCR; the TCRdb copy retains only in-frame clones and omits some. The data show a few hundred thousand clones, less than 90% seen once. V lost 1 base and J lost 5, with 13 bases in between. CDR1 SGDLS and CDR2 YYNGEE come from the germline V gene. This CDR3 is built from 15 residues. The data belong to a study of blood T cell repertoires in COVID-19. Study information: Samples came from the United States, Italy and Spain, spanning acute and convalescent COVID-19.

Individuals drawn from under 30 US areas were about 18 to 100 years old. Cohorts were based on clinical histories the participants reported. In the 2 weeks before study entry, exposed participants met a COVID-19 case, which was PCR-confirmed or clinician-diagnosed. The V call is TRBV9, the J call TRBJ2-1, with a weak D call TRBD2 (6 bases). Sequencing was carried out using PBMCs or T cells enriched from blood (not recorded which). The receptor was derived from a woman aged 25-40 years who had been exposed to COVID-19. The CDR3 sequence is CASSVTGDPNNEQFF. The CDR3 DNA reads TGTGCCAGCAGCGTAACGGGGGACCCCAACAATGAGCAGTTCTTC.